The 8 T cell receptor beta chains presented below share a single source sample, sequenced in a study of T cell changes during pregnancy in multiple sclerosis. Generated by immunoSEQ multiplex PCR, the TCRdb table keeps only in-frame clones and is missing some. Of around 30,000 clones in the sample, 70% to 90% were seen once. Sample: CD8+ T cells from peripheral blood mononuclear cells, taken in the third trimester of pregnancy. All receptors come from a female donor with multiple sclerosis, enrolled in a pregnancy study.

The chain employs TRBV19 and TRBJ1-5; TRBD1 aligns across 10 bases. Germline CDR1 and CDR2: LNHDA and SQIVND (reference sequence). The CDR3 is 13 amino acids. The ends lost 5 bases at V and 7 bases at J; junction bases unmatched: 2. Written as DNA, the CDR3 is TGTGCCAGTAGTTGGGACAGGGGACAGCCCCAGCATTTT. It codes for CASSWDRGQPQHF.

V is TRBV9 and J is TRBJ1-1; D not resolved. Germline V gene sequence: CDR1 SGDLS, CDR2 YYNGEE. V lost 2 bases and J lost 1, with 6 bases in between. CDR3 size: 13 residues. CDR3 loop: CASSVIGNTEAFF. The CDR3 DNA is TGTGCCAGCAGCGTTATCGGGAACACTGAAGCTTTCTTT.

The J gene is TRBJ2-5, the V gene TRBV7-9, with 8 bases matching TRBD2. The CDR3 runs 15 residues. Germline lookup yields CDR1 SEHNR and CDR2 FQNEAQ (reference sequence). The V gene end was trimmed by 3 bases and the J gene end by 0 bases; junction bases not matched to a gene: 3. CDR3 sequence reads: CASSFSSGDQETQYF. CDR3 in DNA: TGTGCCAGCAGCTTTAGTAGCGGGGACCAAGAGACCCAGTACTTC. Looking up the rest from reference TRBV7-9 and TRBJ2-5 gives the full variable domain: DTGVSQNPRHKITKRGQNVTFRCDPISEHNRLYWYRQTLGQGPEFLTYFQNEAQLEKSRLLSDRFSAERPKGSFSTLEIQRTEQGDSAMYLCASSFSSGDQETQYFGPGTRLLVL.

The chain is built from TRBV25-1 and TRBJ1-1, with a weak D call TRBD1 (5 bases). The V gene's germline CDR1 is MGHDK and CDR2 SYGVNS. The CDR3 covers 16 residues. The V end lost 2 bases, the J end lost 4 bases, and 17 bases lay between the germline ends. The CDR3 DNA follows: TGTGCCAGCAGTGAAAGGGCGCGGTTTGGGGCCACTGAAGCTTTCTTT. Translation: CASSERARFGATEAFF.

The chain links TRBV7-2 to TRBJ2-7; 7 bases map to TRBD1. Losses at the gene ends were 5 bases for V and 3 bases for J; bases not matched to a gene: 7. CDR3 length equals 14 residues. Germline CDR1 and CDR2: SGHTA and FQGNSA. The CDR3 reads CASSPQGTGYEQYF. In DNA, the CDR3 is TGTGCCAGCAGCCCACAGGGGACCGGCTACGAGCAGTACTTC.

The V and J genes are TRBV27 and TRBJ1-2, with TRBD1 identical over 8 bases. Trimming took 5 bases from V and 5 from J; bases not matched to a gene: 7. This CDR3 is built from 14 residues. Germline lookup yields CDR1 MNHEY and CDR2 SMNVEV (reference sequence). CDR3 coding DNA: TGTGCCAGCAGTCAGAACCGGGACAGGTATGGCTACACCTTC. Translated: CASSQNRDRYGYTF.

The chain combines TRBV2 with TRBJ2-7, with D uncertain. CDR3 length: 12 residues. Germline CDR1 is SNHLY and CDR2 is FYNNEI. Trimming pared 2 bases from V and 3 bases from J, leaving 5 bases between. CDR3 sequence reads: CASSEFRYEQYF. DNA for the CDR3: TGTGCCAGCAGTGAATTCCGCTACGAGCAGTACTTC.

The chain joins TRBV7-9 to TRBJ2-7; 13 positions match TRBD2. Per germline, CDR1 SEHNR and CDR2 FQNEAQ (reference sequence). J lost 0 bases, V lost 5 bases, and 4 bases had no gene match. The CDR3 has 16 residues. CDR3 residues: CASSPGTSGASYEQYF. CDR3 coding DNA: TGTGCCAGCAGCCCCGGGACTAGCGGGGCCTCCTACGAGCAGTACTTC.